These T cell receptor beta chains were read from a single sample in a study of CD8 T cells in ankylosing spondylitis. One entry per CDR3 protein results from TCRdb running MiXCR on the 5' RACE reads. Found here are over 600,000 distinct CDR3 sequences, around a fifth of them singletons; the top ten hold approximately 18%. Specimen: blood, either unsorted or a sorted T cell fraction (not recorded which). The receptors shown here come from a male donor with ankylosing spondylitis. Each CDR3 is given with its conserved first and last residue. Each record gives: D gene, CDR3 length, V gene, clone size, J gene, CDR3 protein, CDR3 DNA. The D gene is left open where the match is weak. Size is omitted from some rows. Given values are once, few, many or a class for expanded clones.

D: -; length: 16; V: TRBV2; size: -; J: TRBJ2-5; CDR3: CASSEAGWAGIETQYF; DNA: TGTGCCAGCAGTGAAGCAGGGTGGGCAGGGATAGAGACCCAGTACTTC
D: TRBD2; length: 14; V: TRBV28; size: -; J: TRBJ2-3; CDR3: CASSPAGITDTQYF; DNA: TGTGCCAGCAGCCCAGCGGGAATCACAGATACGCAGTATTTT
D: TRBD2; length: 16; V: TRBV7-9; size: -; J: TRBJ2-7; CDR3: CASSPTTSGVAYEQYF; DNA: TGTGCCAGCAGTCCCACAACTAGCGGGGTGGCCTACGAGCAGTACTTC
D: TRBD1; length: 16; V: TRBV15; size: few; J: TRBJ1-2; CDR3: CATSRGDRPNKYGYTF; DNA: TGTGCCACCAGCAGGGGGGACAGGCCCAACAAATATGGCTACACCTTC
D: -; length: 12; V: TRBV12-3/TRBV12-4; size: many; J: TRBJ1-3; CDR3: CASSLGGNTIYF; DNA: TGTGCCAGCAGTTTGGGTGGAAACACCATATATTTT
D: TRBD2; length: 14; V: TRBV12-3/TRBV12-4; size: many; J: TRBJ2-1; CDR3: CASRPSGRGDEQFF; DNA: TGTGCCAGCAGGCCGAGCGGGAGGGGGGATGAGCAGTTCTTC
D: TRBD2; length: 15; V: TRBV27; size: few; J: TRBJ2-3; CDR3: CASSSGTSPTDTQYF; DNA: TGTGCCAGCAGTTCCGGGACTAGTCCCACAGATACGCAGTATTTT
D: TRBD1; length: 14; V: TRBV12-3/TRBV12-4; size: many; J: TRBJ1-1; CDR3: CASNGIQGATEAFF; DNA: TGTGCCAGCAATGGTATCCAGGGGGCCACTGAAGCTTTCTTT
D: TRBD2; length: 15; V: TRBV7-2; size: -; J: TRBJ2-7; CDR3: CASSNIAGGLYEQYF; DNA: TGTGCCAGCAGCAATATAGCGGGAGGGCTCTACGAGCAGTACTTC
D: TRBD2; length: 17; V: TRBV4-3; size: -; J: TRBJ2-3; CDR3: CASSQDPASGYTDTQYF; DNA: TGCGCCAGCAGCCAAGATCCCGCTAGCGGGTACACAGATACGCAGTATTTT
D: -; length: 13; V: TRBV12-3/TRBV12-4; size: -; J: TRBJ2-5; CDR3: CASRNGAVETQYF; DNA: TGTGCCAGCAGAAACGGGGCAGTCGAGACCCAGTACTTC
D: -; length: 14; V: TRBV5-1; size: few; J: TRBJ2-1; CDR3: CASSRSTGSNEQFF; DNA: TGCGCCAGCAGCCGAAGTACAGGGTCGAATGAGCAGTTCTTC
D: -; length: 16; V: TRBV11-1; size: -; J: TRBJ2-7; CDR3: CASSPLISGTYYEQYF; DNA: TGTGCCAGCAGCCCCCTTATTTCGGGCACCTACTACGAGCAGTACTTC
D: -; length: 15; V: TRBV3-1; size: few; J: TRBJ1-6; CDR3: CASSPAGGNNSPLHF; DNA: TGTGCCAGCAGCCCCGCCGGGGGAAATAATTCACCCCTCCACTTT
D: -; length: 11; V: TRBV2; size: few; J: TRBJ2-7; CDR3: CASDSSYEQYF; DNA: TGTGCCAGCGACAGCTCCTACGAGCAGTACTTC
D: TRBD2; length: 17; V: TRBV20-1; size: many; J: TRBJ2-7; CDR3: CSAIESLPSGFSYEQYF; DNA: TGCAGTGCCATAGAAAGCCTCCCTAGCGGGTTCTCCTACGAGCAGTACTTC
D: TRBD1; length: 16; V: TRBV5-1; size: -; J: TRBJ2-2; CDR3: CASSLGDRGSAGELFF; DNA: TGCGCCAGCAGCTTGGGGGACAGGGGATCGGCCGGGGAGCTGTTTTTT
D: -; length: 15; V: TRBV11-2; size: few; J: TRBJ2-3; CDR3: CASSPNSGRADTQYF; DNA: TGTGCCAGCAGCCCTAATTCGGGACGGGCAGATACGCAGTATTTT
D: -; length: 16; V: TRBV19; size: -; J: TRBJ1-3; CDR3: CASKETAAFSGNTIYF; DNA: TGTGCCAGTAAAGAGACAGCCGCCTTCTCTGGAAACACCATATATTTT